This T cell receptor (beta chain) was captured by sequencing in a study of OX40 agonist ivuxolimab in advanced cancers. CDR3 length: 13 residues. Trimming removed 3 bases at V and 4 bases at J, with 9 bases between. Per germline, CDR1 SQVTM and CDR2 ANQGSEA. As regards this clone: Its target is unknown.

The table came from immunoSEQ multiplex PCR; TCRdb's copy has only in-frame clones and leaves some out. This table has fewer than 55,000 clones, 65% to 85% appearing once. General study results and limits: Blood T cells, both CD4+ and CD8+, expanded clonally by week 6 at 0.1 to 3.0 mg/kg.

The sequence derives from an adult with an advanced solid tumor such as melanoma, head and neck, liver or kidney cancer. The V call is TRBV29-1, the J call TRBJ2-2, with D unresolved. The source material was CD4+ or CD8+ T cells sorted from blood, sampled in a trial of the OX40 agonist ivuxolimab. As DNA, the CDR3 is TGCAGCGTTGAGCAGACGGTCACCGGGGAGCTGTTTTTT. It is translated as CSVEQTVTGELFF.